This is a list of T cell receptor beta chains from one sample in a study of T cells in Graves' hyperthyroidism and ophthalmopathy. TCRdb independently ran MiXCR on the multiplex PCR reads; one entry per CDR3 protein. The sample consists of about half a million distinct CDR3 sequences, about 24% of them appearing once. Sequencing used blood. The origin of the receptors is a woman in her thirties with Graves' ophthalmopathy. Both conserved end residues are part of each CDR3. Fields, in order: V gene, J gene, CDR3 protein.

>TRBV6-1|TRBJ1-1
CASSEDWETEAFF
>TRBV6-2/TRBV6-3|TRBJ2-7
CASSYSVGRYEQYF
>TRBV6-1|TRBJ2-5
CASSAARKYF
>TRBV28|TRBJ2-7
CASINHRRERRFYEQYF
>TRBV28|TRBJ2-2
CASSGLAGDLTGELFF
>TRBV12-3/TRBV12-4|TRBJ2-2
CASSPGQRNTGELFF
>TRBV6-2/TRBV6-3|TRBJ2-7
CASQGQGDEQYF
>TRBV11-2|TRBJ2-5
CASSPLGQEVETQYF
>TRBV6-1|TRBJ2-7
CAASTHYEQYF
>TRBV12-3/TRBV12-4|TRBJ1-1
CASTCFAGPRDTEAFF
>TRBV7-6|TRBJ1-3
CASSLQGDANTIYF
>TRBV20-1|TRBJ1-5
CSAFGGRGGQPQHF
>TRBV30|TRBJ2-3
CAWSVRSNTQYF
>TRBV12-3/TRBV12-4|TRBJ1-4
CASIRRTGGDEKLFF
>TRBV27|TRBJ1-6
CASTGTNSPLHF
>TRBV12-3/TRBV12-4|TRBJ2-1
CASSISGGAFNEQFF
>TRBV6-5|TRBJ2-7
CASSYSGAGQGYEQHF
>TRBV6-1|TRBJ1-2
CASSHPRGLDYGYTF
>TRBV27|TRBJ2-7
CASSQTLGQGAYEQHF
>TRBV6-5|TRBJ2-5
CASSYSHRGEETQYF
>TRBV6-4|TRBJ1-2
CASRLGPGQGTSYGYTF
>TRBV6-1|TRBJ1-1
CASSEAGGFGTEAFF
>TRBV12-5|TRBJ1-5
CASGPPTGSNQPQHF
>TRBV20-1|TRBJ2-3
CSASGTEGLTQYF
>TRBV4-1|TRBJ1-3
CASSPGTDFSGNTIYF
>TRBV25-1|TRBJ1-3
CASRDSQVDTIYF
>TRBV10-3|TRBJ2-7
CAISVAAGQSSYEQYF
>TRBV6-5|TRBJ1-1
CASSSQGWGSGTEAFF
>TRBV12-3/TRBV12-4|TRBJ2-2
CASSASGTLNTGELFF
>TRBV24-1|TRBJ2-5
CATSDSTEETQYF
>TRBV29-1|TRBJ1-1
CSAGTGVAEAFF
>TRBV11-2|TRBJ2-7
CASSPPGYYEQYF
>TRBV4-3|TRBJ2-7
CASSPVTGDPLKQYF
>TRBV7-9|TRBJ2-5
CASGQGNGRETQYF
>TRBV18|TRBJ1-5
CASSRMDHQPQHF
>TRBV19|TRBJ1-5
CASSTRTGWASGQPQHF
>TRBV6-5|TRBJ1-3
CASSRTSGQGGNTIYF
>TRBV20-1|TRBJ2-5
CSATLFWGRLETQYF
>TRBV20-1|TRBJ1-2
CSARDPDRNYGYTF
>TRBV15|TRBJ2-7
CATSRVRGTGFEQYF
>TRBV28|TRBJ2-5
CASSPPDRTKQETQYF
>TRBV28|TRBJ1-5
CASSPPGQGTLVNQPQHF
>TRBV7-3|TRBJ2-7
CASSSMTILNEQYF
>TRBV12-3/TRBV12-4|TRBJ2-7
CASSSGGLTEQYF
>TRBV6-5|TRBJ1-2
CASSYSEVRSDGYTF
>TRBV12-3/TRBV12-4|TRBJ1-2
CASSLGRAGPAPNYGYTF
>TRBV6-2/TRBV6-3|TRBJ1-5
CASSYDSINQPQHF
>TRBV29-1|TRBJ2-5
CSVDRDAQETQYF
>TRBV29-1|TRBJ1-2
CSVAKGAPPSSYGYTF
>TRBV4-3|TRBJ1-2
CASSPGQGDNYGYTF
>TRBV2|TRBJ1-2
CASKGTGSNYGYTF
>TRBV2|TRBJ1-5
CASSLRGKQPQHF
>TRBV11-2|TRBJ2-7
CASSGRQVSYEQYF
>TRBV7-2|TRBJ1-2
CASSPQEDRIYGYTF
>TRBV9|TRBJ1-5
CASSITGKGQPQHF
>TRBV2|TRBJ2-5
CASSVRQETQYF
>TRBV10-3|TRBJ1-2
CAISQGGGYTF